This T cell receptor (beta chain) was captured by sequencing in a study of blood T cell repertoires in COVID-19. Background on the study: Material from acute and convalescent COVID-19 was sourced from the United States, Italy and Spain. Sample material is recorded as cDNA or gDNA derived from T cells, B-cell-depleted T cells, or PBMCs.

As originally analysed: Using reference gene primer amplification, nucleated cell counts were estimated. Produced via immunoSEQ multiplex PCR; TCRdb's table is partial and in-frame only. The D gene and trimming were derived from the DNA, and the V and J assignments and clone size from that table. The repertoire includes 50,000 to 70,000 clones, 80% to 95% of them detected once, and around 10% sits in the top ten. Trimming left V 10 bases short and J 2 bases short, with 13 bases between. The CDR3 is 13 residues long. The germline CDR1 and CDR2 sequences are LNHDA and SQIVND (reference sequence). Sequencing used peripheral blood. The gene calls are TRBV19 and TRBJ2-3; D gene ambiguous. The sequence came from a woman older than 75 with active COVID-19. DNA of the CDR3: TGTGCCACCTCTCCGGCGGCCACAGATACGCAGTATTTT. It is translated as CATSPAATDTQYF.